These 24 T cell receptor beta chains share one sample of origin, sequenced in a study of post-analysis software for immune sequencing data. Study conclusions and caveats: About five TRBV segments, including TRBV5-6, TRBV5-1 and TRBV20-1, were more frequent in patients than controls.

Tagging with unique molecular identifiers was a feature of the TCR beta cDNA libraries. In TCRdb, the PCR reads were re-called with MiXCR into one record per CDR3 protein. This repertoire shows about half a million distinct CDR3 sequences, 34% found once; its top ten account for 4.5% to 7.5%. Their specific antigens are unknown. The sample comprised blood. The receptors were gathered from a girl aged 2 to 17 with multiple sclerosis.

The sample holds a few counts of this clonotype. This chain links TRBV6-1 with TRBJ2-4; no firm D call. Deletions cut 6 bases from V and 1 base from J, with 22 bases between. CDR3 length: 18 residues. The V gene's germline CDR1 is MNHNS and CDR2 SASEGT. In DNA, the CDR3 is TGTGCCAGCAGGGAAAATCTCCGTAGGGATTTGGCCAAAAACATTCAGTACTTC. As protein: CASRENLRRDLAKNIQYF.

This clonotype was seen a few times. The CDR3 spells CASSFRDRGGYTF. CDR3 sequence (DNA): TGTGCCAGCAGTTTCCGGGACAGGGGTGGCTACACCTTC. The chain combines TRBV12-3 or TRBV12-4 with TRBJ1-2, with 10 bases aligning to TRBD1. Trimming removed 3 bases from V and 7 bases from J; junction bases left unmatched: 2. The CDR3 consists of 13 residues.

In this sample, this clonotype turned up a few times. The gene calls are TRBV20-1 and TRBJ2-5; 8 bases align to TRBD1. Germline CDR1 is DFQATT and CDR2 is SNEGSKA (reference sequence). The CDR3 length is 14 residues. The V and J ends lost 2 bases and 1 base, in that order; junction bases with no gene match: 3. The CDR3 loop is CSARSTGGQETQYF. DNA for the CDR3: TGCAGTGCTAGATCCACAGGGGGCCAAGAGACCCAGTACTTC.

The chain joins TRBV7-2 to TRBJ2-7, with 11 nucleotides matching TRBD2. The junction had 7 bases not matched to a gene; V was cut back by 3 bases and J by 6 bases. CDR3 length: 15 amino acids. Germline V gene lookup returns CDR1 SGHTA and CDR2 FQGNSA. CDR3 sequence (DNA): TGTGCCAGCAGCTTGTCGACTAGCGGGGCAGGCGAGCAGTACTTC. This gives the protein CASSLSTSGAGEQYF.

The chain is built from TRBV10-2 and TRBJ1-6; 10 bases line up with TRBD1. This CDR3 comprises 13 residues. V lost 8 bases to trimming and J lost 11 bases; unmatched junction nucleotides: 6. Germline V gene lookup returns CDR1 WSHSY and CDR2 SAAADI. CDR3 DNA: TGCGCCAGCCGAGGGACAGGGGAGGCACCCCTCCACTTT. Its translation is CASRGTGEAPLHF.

This clonotype was recorded many times. The J gene is TRBJ1-2, the V gene TRBV20-1; 8 positions match TRBD1. Germline V gene data show CDR1 as DFQATT and CDR2 as SNEGSKA (reference sequence). The CDR3 has 14 amino acids. The CDR3 is CSGQGITTFNGYTF. CDR3 coding DNA: TGCAGCGGACAGGGAATTACCACCTTTAATGGCTACACCTTC.

The V and J genes are TRBV7-9 and TRBJ2-7; D may be TRBD2 (5 bases). The V end was cut by 7 bases, the J end by 0 bases, with 10 bases between. The V gene's germline CDR1 is SEHNR and CDR2 FQNEAQ (reference sequence). The CDR3 consists of 13 residues. CDR3 protein: CASTEGGSYEQYF. CDR3 DNA sequence: TGTGCCAGCACCGAAGGAGGCTCCTACGAGCAGTACTTC.

Regarding this clonotype: Its ends do not fully match the called genes, so a read error is possible. V and J are TRBV12-3 or TRBV12-4 and TRBJ2-3, with 11 bases lining up with TRBD2. The CDR3 totals 17 residues. The CDR3 DNA reads TGTGCCAGCACAGGGTATAGCGGGGGGGTGAGCGCAGATGCGCAGTATTTT. Translation gives CASTGYSGGVSADAQYF.

This clonotype is a singleton in its sample. The chain couples TRBV29-1 to TRBJ2-3; either TRBD1 or TRBD2 may fit D (6 bases each). V lost 6 bases, J lost 2 bases, and 18 bases lay in between. The CDR3 has 15 amino acids. Germline V lookup: CDR1 SQVTM, CDR2 ANQGSEA. CDR3 in amino acids: CSVGRQAYFTDTQYF. The CDR3 DNA is TGCAGCGTCGGGAGACAGGCATACTTCACAGATACGCAGTATTTT.

This clonotype was seen more than once but under ten times. The J gene is TRBJ1-2, the V gene TRBV5-4, with 7 bases that match TRBD1. CDR1 SGHNT and CDR2 YYREEE come from the germline V gene (reference sequence). J was trimmed by 0 bases and V by 4 bases; bases with no gene match: 9. CDR3 length: 16 residues. CDR3 sequence reads: CASSHPGTEANYGYTF. CDR3 bases: TGTGCCAGCAGCCACCCCGGGACAGAAGCTAACTATGGCTACACCTTC.

This clonotype was detected only a few times. The chain is built from TRBV20-1 and TRBJ2-5; D may be TRBD1 (5 bases). The CDR3 has 15 residues. Trimming shortened V by 0 bases and J by 2 bases, and 13 bases separated the two germline ends. Germline V CDR1 and CDR2: DFQATT, SNEGSKA (reference sequence). CDR3: CSARDERGRQETQYF. CDR3 nucleotides: TGCAGTGCTAGAGATGAAAGGGGCAGACAAGAGACCCAGTACTTC.

This clonotype was counted a few times. The chain combines TRBV20-1 with TRBJ1-6, with D maybe TRBD1 (5 bases). CDR3 size: 17 residues. The V and J ends lost 4 bases and 5 bases respectively, with 21 bases between them. The germline CDR1 and CDR2 sequences are DFQATT and SNEGSKA (reference sequence). The CDR3 coding sequence is TGCAGTGCTATAACGCCCGGGACGGGACTAAATAATTCACCCCTCCACTTT. Protein sequence: CSAITPGTGLNNSPLHF.

The chain joins TRBV7-9 to TRBJ2-1, with D unresolved. This CDR3 is built from 15 residues. Deletions cut 4 bases from V and 4 bases from J, with 14 bases between. From germline, CDR1 is SEHNR and CDR2 FQNEAQ (reference sequence). CDR3 amino acids: CASSSSGYSYNEQFF. The CDR3 nucleotides are TGTGCCAGCAGCTCATCTGGGTACAGTTACAATGAGCAGTTCTTC.

This clonotype was picked up a small number of times. V usage is TRBV13 and J usage is TRBJ1-2; possible D gene TRBD1, 5 bases. This CDR3 has 15 residues. Germline V lookup: CDR1 PRHDT, CDR2 FYEKMQ (reference sequence). The ends were cut back, 5 bases at V and 7 bases at J, with 20 bases in the middle. The DNA for the CDR3 is TGTGCCAGCAGCCCCCGGGGGGAGGGAAGAAGTGGCTACACCTTC. Translating gives CASSPRGEGRSGYTF.

This clonotype has a count of ten or more. The junction shows a germline mismatch at one end, possibly a read error. V is TRBV5-1 and J is TRBJ2-5; D not resolved. Germline V lookup: CDR1 SGHRS, CDR2 YFSETQ. The CDR3 extends over 12 amino acids. The CDR3 spells CASSLPSETQYF. The CDR3 bases are TGTGCCAGCAGTTTACCCTCAGAGACCCAGTACTTC.

The V and J genes are TRBV18 and TRBJ1-1; weak D call: TRBD1 (5 bases). The CDR3 spans 12 residues. Germline V gives CDR1 KGHSH, CDR2 LQKENI. The V end was cut by 3 bases, the J end by 6 bases, with 8 bases between. The CDR3 reads CASSPGLPEAFF. For the CDR3, the DNA is TGTGCCAGCTCACCGGGACTGCCTGAAGCTTTCTTT.

The V and J genes are TRBV6-2 or TRBV6-3 and TRBJ2-3, with TRBD2 matching 11 bases. The V segment lost 5 bases and the J segment 2 bases; nucleotides outside the gene matches: 3. Germline loops: CDR1 MNHEY, CDR2 SVGEGT. CDR3 length: 15 residues. The chain's CDR3 is CASSGSGGDTDTQYF. In nucleotides, the CDR3 is TGTGCCAGCAGTGGTAGCGGGGGGGACACAGATACGCAGTATTTT.

This clonotype was found a few times. The chain couples TRBV15 to TRBJ1-2; TRBD1 is a possible D gene (6 bases). The germline V and J ends were trimmed by 5 bases and 4 bases, with 14 bases remaining between them. Germline V gene lookup returns CDR1 LNHNV and CDR2 YYDKDF (reference sequence). The CDR3 is made up of 14 amino acids. The CDR3 DNA reads TGTGCCACCAGCGATAACAGGGACCGCTATGGCTACACCTTC. It translates to CATSDNRDRYGYTF. Looking up the rest from reference TRBV15 and TRBJ1-2 gives the full variable domain: DAMVIQNPRYQVTQFGKPVTLSCSQTLNHNVMYWYQQKSSQAPKLLFHYYDKDFNNEADTPDNFQSRRPNTSFCFLDIRSPGLGDTAMYLCATSDNRDRYGYTFGSGTRLTVV.

This clonotype came up a few times. The V gene is TRBV2, the J gene TRBJ2-6, with 7 bases fitting TRBD1. Trimming cost V 6 bases and J 0 bases; bases outside gene matches: 14. Germline-derived CDR1 and CDR2 are SNHLY and FYNNEI. This CDR3 comprises 19 residues. In DNA, the CDR3 is TGTGCCAGCAGAGGAAGTCGACAGGGTCTCAACTCTGGGGCCAACGTCCTGACTTTC. Its translation is CASRGSRQGLNSGANVLTF.

V usage is TRBV3-1 and J usage is TRBJ1-2, with TRBD1 matching over 8 bases. This CDR3 contains 17 residues. Germline CDR1 LGHDT, CDR2 YNNKEL (reference sequence). With V trimmed by 5 bases and J by 1 base, 12 bases remained unmatched. The CDR3 coding sequence is TGTGCCAGCAGCTATAGGACAGGGAAGGATGGTAACTATGGCTACACCTTC. It codes for CASSYRTGKDGNYGYTF.

The genes are TRBV5-1 and TRBJ2-5; a possible D gene is TRBD2 (5 bases). The V end was cut by 1 base, the J end by 4 bases, with 8 bases between. Germline lookup yields CDR1 SGHRS and CDR2 YFSETQ. The CDR3 consists of 13 residues. This CDR3 is CASSLSSVETQYF. CDR3 nucleotides: TGCGCCAGCAGCTTGAGTAGCGTAGAGACCCAGTACTTC.

Concerning this clonotype itself: At one end the junction does not follow the germline gene, possibly because of a read error. As DNA, the CDR3 is TGTGCCAGCAGCTTCAATACCGGACAGGGCTCCTGCAATGAGCAGTTCTTC. Encoded protein: CASSFNTGQGSCNEQFF. This chain connects TRBV5-6 to TRBJ2-1; TRBD1 matches 8 bases. Germline-derived CDR1 and CDR2 are SGHDT and YYEEEE. This CDR3 has 17 amino acids.

This clonotype was observed a handful of times. The chain recombines TRBV5-6 with TRBJ2-5; 7 bases match TRBD1. The trim removed 3 bases at V and 1 base at J, leaving 9 bases unmatched. The CDR3 is 16 amino acids. Germline V CDR1 and CDR2: SGHDT, YYEEEE. Here the CDR3 reads CASSSPAGQVQETQYF. CDR3 sequence (DNA): TGTGCCAGCAGCTCCCCCGCCGGACAGGTCCAAGAGACCCAGTACTTC.

The V and J genes are TRBV7-6 and TRBJ2-1, with D possibly being TRBD1 (6 bases). Trimming took off 5 bases at V and 10 bases at J, with 12 bases between the two ends. The germline gives CDR1 SGHVS, CDR2 FNYEAQ. This CDR3 contains 12 residues. The chain's CDR3 is CASSHGQLEQFF. CDR3 nucleotides: TGTGCCAGCAGCCATGGACAGCTAGAGCAGTTCTTC.